The 2 T cell receptor beta chains below were found in one sample sequenced in a study of T cell changes during pregnancy in multiple sclerosis. TCRdb's table, derived via immunoSEQ multiplex PCR, lists solely in-frame clones and lacks some. The sample consists of tens of thousands of clones, about 89% of them appearing once. The sample consisted of CD4+ T cells from peripheral blood mononuclear cells, taken in the first trimester of pregnancy. The receptors come from a female donor with multiple sclerosis, enrolled in a pregnancy study.

The chain uses TRBV18 and TRBJ2-7; 7 bases map to TRBD1. V was pared by 6 bases and J by 3 bases, with 5 bases of the junction left unmatched. Germline values: CDR1 KGHSH, CDR2 LQKENI. This CDR3 spans 13 amino acids. The CDR3 loop reads CASSFGTDYEQYF. As DNA, the CDR3 is TGTGCCAGCTCGTTCGGGACAGACTACGAGCAGTACTTC.

The chain employs TRBV21-1 and TRBJ2-2; the table's TRBD2 call for D was not verified on the DNA. TRBV21-1 is described as a pseudogene. This CDR3 region has 18 residues. This chain's CDR3 is CASSKPSSGSTATGELFF. The DNA for the CDR3 is TGTGCCAGCAGCAAACCTTCTAGCGGGAGTACGGCCACCGGGGAGCTGTTTTTT.